This TCR beta chain is drawn from a study of Tregs in tolerant kidney transplant recipients (dated by TCRdb to about 2019). In terms of the full investigation: The transplants used related donors along with nonmyeloablative bone marrow transplantation, and in the human trials mixed chimerism was transient. Before combined kidney and bone marrow transplantation, this study identified donor-specific regulatory T cells using TCRbeta sequencing and then followed those same cells after transplant. Overall results and qualifications from the work: Donor-specific Treg expansion exceeded global Treg expansion in tolerant patients, suggesting antigen-driven rather than nonspecific expansion. Although technical replication error seemed to be minimal, the question of biological reproducibility was not addressed directly. Expanding Tregs with activated donor B cells appeared to identify the most biologically relevant and donor-specific TCRbeta repertoire. For some patients the PCR primers changed over time, which made it impossible to compare the samples from those patients at the nucleotide level. The study was limited by small patient numbers, and the findings need validation in larger populations and under other immunosuppression protocols.

The CDR3 starts with the cysteine, ends with the phenylalanine, and has 15 residues. Just the 45-base CDR3 DNA is kept, in frame starting at base 1. From the germline V gene, CDR1 is KGHSH and CDR2 is LQKENI. V is shortened by 2 bases, J by 8 bases, and the region joining them spans 18 bases. Of note for this clone: The antigen it binds to is not known. No base qualities exist here, and no much larger clone lies one base off it.

According to the study, the label for this sample's time point signals: blood sample drawn before combined kidney and bone marrow transplant. Unstimulated Tregs (CD4+CD25+CD127-), CD4+ non-Tregs (CD4+CD25-), CD4 and CD8 cells were FACS-sorted from thawed PBMCs. Patients were 4 combined kidney and bone marrow transplant recipients from the ITN036ST trial, and only these trial subjects had samples available. Healthy control blood was processed to PBMCs with a Ficoll density gradient and then cryopreserved, whereas patient PBMCs were collected both before and after transplant. For TCRbeta CDR3 sequencing, genomic DNA was extracted from sorted cells using the QIAGEN DNeasy Blood and Tissue Kit. High-throughput TCRbeta CDR3 sequencing, which included PCR amplification with bias correction and internal controls, was done commercially through immunoSEQ. Processing in the source paper ran as follows. Unique productive TCRbeta sequences were defined by CDR3 nucleotide sequence when primers matched and otherwise by CDR3 amino acid sequence together with Vbeta and Jbeta genes. Sorting error was corrected by removing sequences shared between sorted populations at a frequency ratio of 2:1 or less, and the remaining shared sequences were assigned to the higher population. Donor-reactive sequences were defined as at least 5-fold expanded in CFSE-low cells versus unstimulated cells, with frequency of at least 0.01% in CFSE-low cells. Repertoire divergence was quantified by Jensen-Shannon divergence using the top 100 TCRbeta sequences ranked by frequency. For any sample with multiple sequencing runs, sorting error was corrected in each run separately before the runs were pooled. In its TCRdb copy, this immuneACCESS table keeps in-frame sequences only and misses some clones. Where compared with another copy, unresolved V genes explain less than half of these, and the others have no known cause. V, J and clone size reflect that table, while D and trimming were determined from the DNA. This sample gives roughly 99,000 clones in total; approximately 94% of them show up just once. The ten most abundant clones make up 0.46% of the sample.

The clonotype comes from a human donor who received a combined kidney and bone marrow transplant. The chain uses TRBV18 and TRBJ1-2, with a tentative D gene TRBD1 over 6 matching bases. The sample consisted of CD4+ T cells from blood, taken before the transplant. CDR3 sequence: CASSPGARGGGGYTF. In nucleotide form, the sequence is TGTGCCAGCTCACCAGGGGCCAGGGGCGGAGGAGGCTACACCTTC.